The clone carrying this T cell receptor (beta chain) was detected only once. The data were taken from a study of T cell changes during pregnancy in multiple sclerosis. Produced via immunoSEQ multiplex PCR; TCRdb's table is partial and in-frame only. The data contain around 100,000 clones, 90% to 95% of them seen just once; the ten biggest clones take up about 1.6%. The ends lost 5 bases at V and 5 bases at J; junction bases unmatched: 7. Per germline, CDR1 GTSNPN and CDR2 SVGIG (reference sequence). The CDR3 runs to 13 residues. The gene calls are TRBV30 and TRBJ2-5; 8 nucleotides align to TRBD2. The material was peripheral blood, obtained in the third trimester of pregnancy. This clonotype was sampled from a female donor with multiple sclerosis, enrolled in a pregnancy study. DNA of the CDR3: TGTGCCTGGTCGGGGGGGGCCAGGGAGACCCAGTACTTC. This sequence encodes CAWSGGARETQYF.